This T cell receptor (beta chain) emerged from a study of blood T cell repertoires in COVID-19. The junction had 3 bases not matched to a gene; V was cut back by 5 bases and J by 3 bases. The CDR3 contains 13 residues. Sequencing used immunoSEQ multiplex PCR; TCRdb keeps in-frame clones, though not all of them. The sample holds about 200,000 clones, about 90% seen once. Cohort assignment relied on participant-reported clinical history. The gene calls are TRBV12-3 or TRBV12-4 and TRBJ1-2; TRBD1 matches 7 bases. This sequence was found in a woman aged 18-35 years who had recovered from COVID-19. The sequencing sample was made of PBMCs or T cells enriched from blood (not recorded which). CDR3 in amino acids: CASSLQGDYGYTF. DNA for the CDR3: TGTGCCAGCAGTCTCCAGGGGGACTATGGCTACACCTTC.